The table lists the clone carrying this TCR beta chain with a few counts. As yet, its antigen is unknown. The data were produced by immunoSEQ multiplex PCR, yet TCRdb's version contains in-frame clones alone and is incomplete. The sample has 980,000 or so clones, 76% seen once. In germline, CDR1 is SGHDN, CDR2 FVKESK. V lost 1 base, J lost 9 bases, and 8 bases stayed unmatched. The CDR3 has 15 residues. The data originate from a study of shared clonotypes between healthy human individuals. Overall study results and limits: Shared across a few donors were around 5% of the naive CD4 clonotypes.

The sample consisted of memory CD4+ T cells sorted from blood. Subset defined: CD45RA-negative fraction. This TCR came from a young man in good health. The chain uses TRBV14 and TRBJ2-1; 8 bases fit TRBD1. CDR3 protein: CASSQVRQGAGEQFF. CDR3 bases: TGTGCCAGCAGCCAAGTAAGGCAGGGGGCAGGTGAGCAGTTCTTC.